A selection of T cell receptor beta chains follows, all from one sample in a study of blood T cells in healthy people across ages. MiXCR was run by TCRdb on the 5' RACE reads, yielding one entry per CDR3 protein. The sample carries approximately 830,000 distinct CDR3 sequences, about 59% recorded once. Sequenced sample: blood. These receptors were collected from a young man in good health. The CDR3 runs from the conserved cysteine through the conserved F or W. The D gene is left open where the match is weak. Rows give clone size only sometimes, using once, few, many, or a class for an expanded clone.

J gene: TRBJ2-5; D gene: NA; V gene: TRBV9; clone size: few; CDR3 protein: CASSVDKETQYF; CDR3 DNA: TGTGCCAGCAGCGTGGACAAAGAGACCCAGTACTTC
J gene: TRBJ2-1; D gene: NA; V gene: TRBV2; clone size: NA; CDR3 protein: CASSPRGQDSFHEQFF; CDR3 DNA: TGTGCCAGCAGTCCACGAGGTCAGGACAGTTTCCATGAGCAGTTCTTC
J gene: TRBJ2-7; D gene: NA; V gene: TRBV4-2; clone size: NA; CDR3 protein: CASSQGATYEQYF; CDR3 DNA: TGTGCCAGCAGCCAAGGGGCCACCTACGAGCAGTACTTC
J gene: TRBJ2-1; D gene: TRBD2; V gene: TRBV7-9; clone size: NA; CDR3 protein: CASSPRGAGGPSYNEQFF; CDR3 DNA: TGTGCCAGCAGCCCGCGTGGAGCGGGGGGGCCGTCCTACAATGAGCAGTTCTTC
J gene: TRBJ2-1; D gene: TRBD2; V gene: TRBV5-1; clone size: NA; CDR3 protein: CASSRSSGGAPSEQFF; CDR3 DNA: TGCGCCAGCAGCCGATCCAGCGGGGGGGCCCCCAGTGAGCAGTTCTTC
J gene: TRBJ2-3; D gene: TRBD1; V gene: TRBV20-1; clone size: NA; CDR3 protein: CSARARGQGADTQYF; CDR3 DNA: TGCAGTGCTAGAGCTAGGGGACAGGGGGCAGATACGCAGTATTTT
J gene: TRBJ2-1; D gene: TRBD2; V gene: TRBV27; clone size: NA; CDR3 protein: CASLQAGGPRNEQFF; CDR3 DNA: TGTGCCAGTCTTCAGGCGGGGGGGCCGAGAAATGAGCAGTTCTTC
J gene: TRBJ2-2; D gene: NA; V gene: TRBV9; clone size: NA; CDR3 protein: CASSAGASGTGELFF; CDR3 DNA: TGTGCCAGCAGCGCAGGGGCTAGCGGAACCGGGGAGTTGTTTTTT
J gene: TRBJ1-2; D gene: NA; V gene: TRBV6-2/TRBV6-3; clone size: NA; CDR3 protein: CASRDEPNYGYTF; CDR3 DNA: TGTGCCAGCAGGGACGAACCTAACTATGGCTACACCTTC
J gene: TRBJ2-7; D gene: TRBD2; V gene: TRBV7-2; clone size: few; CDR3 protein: CASSSPGPSSGGTSYEQYF; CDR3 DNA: TGTGCCAGCAGCTCCCCGGGTCCAAGTTCGGGGGGGACAAGCTACGAGCAGTACTTC
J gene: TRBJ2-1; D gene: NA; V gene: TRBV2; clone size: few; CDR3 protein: CASSGPGHSYNEQFF; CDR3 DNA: TGTGCCAGCAGCGGCCCGGGACACTCCTACAATGAGCAGTTCTTC
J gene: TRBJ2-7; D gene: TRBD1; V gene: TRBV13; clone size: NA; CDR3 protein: CASSPKGTGAYEQYF; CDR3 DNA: TGTGCCAGCAGCCCTAAGGGGACAGGGGCCTACGAGCAGTACTTC
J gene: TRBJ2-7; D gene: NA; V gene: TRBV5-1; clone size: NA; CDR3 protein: CASSFSSWSNEQYF; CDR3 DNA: TGCGCCAGCAGCTTTTCATCCTGGAGCAATGAGCAGTACTTC
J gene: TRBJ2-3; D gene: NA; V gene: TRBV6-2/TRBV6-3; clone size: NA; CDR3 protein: CATWGTDTQYF; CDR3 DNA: TGTGCCACGTGGGGCACAGATACGCAGTATTTT
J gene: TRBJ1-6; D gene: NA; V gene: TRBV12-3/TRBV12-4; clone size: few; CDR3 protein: CASIHSGRDSPLHF; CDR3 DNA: TGTGCCAGCATACATTCGGGGCGAGATTCACCCCTCCACTTT
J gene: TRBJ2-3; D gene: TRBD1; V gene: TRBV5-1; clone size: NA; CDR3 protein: CASSLVVTGRTDTQYF; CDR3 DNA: TGCGCCAGCAGCTTGGTCGTGACAGGGCGCACAGATACGCAGTATTTT
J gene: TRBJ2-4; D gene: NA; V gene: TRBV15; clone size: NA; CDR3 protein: CATSRDRVEQYF; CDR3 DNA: TGTGCCACCAGCAGAGATCGCGTAGAGCAGTACTTC
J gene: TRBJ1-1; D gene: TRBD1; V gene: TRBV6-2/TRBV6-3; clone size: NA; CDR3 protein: CASSYRTGRTEAFF; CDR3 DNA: TGTGCCAGCAGTTACCGGACAGGAAGGACTGAAGCTTTCTTT
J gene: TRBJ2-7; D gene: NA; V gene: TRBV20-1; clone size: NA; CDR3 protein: CSGLGNIKAYEQYF; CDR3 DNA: TGCAGTGGCCTGGGGAATATCAAGGCCTACGAGCAGTACTTC
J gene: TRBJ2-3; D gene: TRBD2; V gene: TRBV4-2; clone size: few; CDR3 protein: CASSRGLAARTDTQYF; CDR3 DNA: TGTGCCAGCAGCCGGGGACTAGCGGCGCGCACAGATACGCAGTATTTT
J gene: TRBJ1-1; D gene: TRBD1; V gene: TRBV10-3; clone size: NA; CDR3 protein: CATNRGNANTEAFF; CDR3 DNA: TGTGCCACTAACAGGGGAAACGCGAACACTGAAGCTTTCTTT
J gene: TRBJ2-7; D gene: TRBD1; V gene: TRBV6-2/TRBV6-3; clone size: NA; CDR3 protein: CASTPRTGGTFSYEQYF; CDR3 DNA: TGTGCCAGCACCCCTCGGACAGGGGGCACCTTCTCCTACGAGCAGTACTTC
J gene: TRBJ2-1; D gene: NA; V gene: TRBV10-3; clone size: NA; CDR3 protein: CAITGTGYNEQFF; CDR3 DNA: TGTGCCATCACCGGGACGGGTTACAATGAGCAGTTCTTC
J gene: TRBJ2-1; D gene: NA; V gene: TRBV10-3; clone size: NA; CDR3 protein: CAISEPVYNEQFF; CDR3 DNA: TGTGCCATCAGTGAGCCGGTGTACAATGAGCAGTTCTTC
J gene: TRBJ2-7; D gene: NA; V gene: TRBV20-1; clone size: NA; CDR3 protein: CSATPRGSYEQYF; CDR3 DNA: TGCAGTGCTACTCCAAGGGGTTCCTACGAGCAGTACTTC
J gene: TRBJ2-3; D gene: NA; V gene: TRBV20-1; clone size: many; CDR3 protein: CSASRQPSTDTQYF; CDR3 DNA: TGCAGTGCTAGTCGGCAGCCTAGCACAGATACGCAGTATTTT
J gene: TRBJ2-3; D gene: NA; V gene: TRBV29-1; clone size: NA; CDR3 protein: CSVDVLTPRTDTQYF; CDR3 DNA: TGCAGCGTCGACGTACTAACCCCCCGCACAGATACGCAGTATTTT
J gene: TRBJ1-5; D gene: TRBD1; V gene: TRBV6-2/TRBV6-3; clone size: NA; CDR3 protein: CASSYSGGWDQPQHF; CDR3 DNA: TGTGCCAGCAGTTATTCAGGGGGCTGGGATCAGCCCCAGCATTTT
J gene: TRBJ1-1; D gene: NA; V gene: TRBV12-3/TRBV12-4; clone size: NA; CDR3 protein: CASSPFPMGHGAEAFF; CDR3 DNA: TGTGCCAGCAGTCCATTTCCCATGGGACACGGGGCTGAAGCTTTCTTT